This TCR beta chain was observed in a study of shared clonotypes between healthy human individuals (dated by TCRdb to about 2020). With respect to the entire study: The cohort included a few men and two women between 18 and 49 years of age. Blood TCR repertoires of five healthy adults were deeply sequenced to estimate repertoire size and the extent of clonotype sharing between individuals. Libraries were prepared and TCR repertoires were sequenced by different laboratories using diverse techniques, in order to increase sequencing depth and limit assay-specific biases. Each donor's leukapheresis produced roughly between roughly 0.94 and 9.5 billion PBMCs.

Using the deep immunoSEQ assay, multiplex PCR amplified TCR CDR3 regions from genomic DNA. For each cell subset, the extracted genomic DNA was distributed evenly across all wells of several immunoSEQ 96-well plates, and each plate served as one replicate. For unsorted PBMC, roughly 0.3 ug of genomic DNA, equivalent to 30,000 to 35,000 T cell genomes, went into each replicate PCR. Ten immunoSEQ deep assay plates were used to sequence the unsorted PBMC genomic DNA. Purified libraries were measured with a Qubit 3.0 fluorometer, size-checked on a Bioanalyzer 2100, and measured again with the KAPA Library Quantification kit. Each immunoSEQ 96-well plate was sequenced on its own single-read 150-cycle Illumina NextSeq 550 flow cell. In the authors' own workflow: Because the immunoSEQ output included only junctional sequences and no quality scores, the filtering could not be the same as the filtering used for full-length reads. To assign V/J genes and CDR3, sequences were annotated using PyIR, a Python wrapper for IgBLAST v1.9, with IMGT germline references. Any read was removed if the V/J assignment was weak (E-value above 1e-6), the CDR3 was missing, or the read contained stop codons, out-of-frame junctions, or ambiguous translated residues. V3J clonotypes were defined as sequences sharing the same inferred V gene, J gene, and CDR3 amino acid sequence. Percentage overlap between repertoires was computed as shared unique clonotypes divided by the size of the smaller repertoire. Three approaches were used to assess repertoire richness: RTK rarefaction, the Chao1 estimator, and Recon v2.1 estimates of unobserved clonotypes. The table comes from immuneACCESS by way of TCRdb, which keeps in-frame sequences with V and J called. Part of the clones is missing from these tables; in studies checked, under half for an unresolved V gene and the rest for unknown reasons. V and J calls and clone size come straight from that table; D and trimming were deduced from the DNA. Counted in this sample were 490,000 or so clones; around 80% of them appeared once. Roughly 12% of the sample is taken by the ten largest.

Deletion took 1 base off V and 3 bases off J, with a span of 4 bases between the germline ends. The CDR3, cysteine through phenylalanine, is 12 amino acids long. The CDR3 DNA has 36 bases and is translated from base 1. From the germline V gene, CDR1 is SGHAT and CDR2 is FQNNGV. The donors were healthy, HIV-negative adults with no recently reported acute infections or vaccinations. Every donor was a Caucasian adult living in Nashville, Tennessee, USA. For unsorted samples, 100 million or so PBMCs were counted, and genomic DNA was extracted using the QIAamp DNA Blood Mini kit. Blood was collected by leukapheresis, and PBMCs were isolated by Ficoll-Histopaque density gradient centrifugation and then cryopreserved in liquid nitrogen vapor phase. This clone occurred once. Its target antigen remains unknown. No much larger clone is present one base from it, and per-base qualities are unavailable. Study-wide findings and limitations: The small number of donors limited the genetic and exposure-history diversity represented. Pairwise subsampling indicated that sequencing depth was expected to affect the degree of clonotype sharing among donors. Sampling was restricted to blood, and TCR repertoires in tissues likely differ from the TCR repertoires found in blood.

The chain was built from TRBV11-2 and TRBJ2-7; the D gene identity is not certain. Sequences were obtained from PBMCs. The TCR sequence derives from a woman in her thirties or forties in good health. Some clones in this sample may be carry-over from other donors' samples. CDR3 region: CASSLASYEQYF. The DNA reads TGTGCCAGCAGCTTAGCCAGCTACGAGCAGTACTTC.